A single sample is the source of the 21 T cell receptor beta chains below, sequenced in a study. TCRdb passed the 5' RACE reads through MiXCR, listing each CDR3 protein once. The sample consists of around 8,300 distinct CDR3 sequences, about 45% of them appearing once. Treg sorting used a CD4+CD25+CD127-/low gate. The specimen sequenced was Tregs sorted from a lymph node. Receptors originate from a female donor with breast cancer.

The rearrangement links TRBV12-2 to TRBJ1-6; TRBD1, the D gene given by the table, was not confirmed from the DNA. TRBV12-2 is reported as a pseudogene. This CDR3 spans 22 amino acids. The CDR3 loop reads CASRLVGPHGGARSSYNSPLHF. The DNA of the CDR3 is TGTGCAAGTCGCTTAGTGGGGCCACACGGGGGTGCCCGAAGCTCCTATAATTCACCCCTCCACTTT.

This clonotype is a singleton in its sample. CDR3 protein: CASSLAPGPYNEQFF. The DNA for the CDR3 is TGTGCCAGCAGCTTAGCCCCCGGTCCCTACAATGAGCAGTTCTTC. This chain connects TRBV7-2 to TRBJ2-1; D uncertain. Deletions cut 0 bases from V and 2 bases from J, with 8 bases between. The CDR3 has 15 residues. Germline CDR1 reads SGHTA; CDR2 reads FQGNSA.

Points on this clonotype: This could be a read error, since a much larger clone is one nucleotide away. This is likely a read error, given that the CDR3 carries no conserved phenylalanine or tryptophan at its end. J is TRBJ2-1 and V is TRBV6-5, with 11 bases fitting TRBD2. The J segment lost 2 bases and the V segment lost 5 bases, leaving 5 bases of the junction unmatched. Germline V lookup: CDR1 MNHEY, CDR2 SVGAGI. The CDR3 has 16 residues. This CDR3 is CASSGYSGGAYNEQFC. In DNA form, the CDR3 reads TGTGCCAGCAGTGGTTATAGCGGGGGGGCCTACAATGAGCAGTTCTGC.

The gene calls are TRBV7-8 and TRBJ1-3; a possible D gene is TRBD1 (6 bases). CDR3 length: 17 amino acids. Looked up from germline, CDR1 is SGHVS and CDR2 is FQNEAQ. Trimming pared 1 base from V and 0 bases from J, leaving 13 bases between. CDR3 in amino acids: CASSLGQVAYSGNTIYF. CDR3 nucleotides: TGTGCCAGCAGCTTAGGACAGGTGGCCTACTCTGGAAACACCATATATTTT.

This chain connects TRBV4-1 to TRBJ2-5; D is ambiguous. Trimming pared 0 bases from V and 0 bases from J, leaving 14 bases between. The germline CDR1 and CDR2 sequences are MGHRA and YSYEKL. The CDR3 length is 17 residues. The CDR3 bases are TGCGCCAGCAGCCAAGAACCGTACAGCTCGTACCAAGAGACCCAGTACTTC. This sequence encodes CASSQEPYSSYQETQYF.

This clonotype has just a few counts. The rearrangement links TRBV20-1 to TRBJ2-3, with 9 bases that match TRBD1. The length of the CDR3 is 14 residues. Losses at the gene ends were 6 bases for V and 11 bases for J; bases not matched to a gene: 15. Germline CDR1 reads DFQATT; CDR2 reads SNEGSKA (reference sequence). CDR3 nucleotide sequence: TGCAGTGCCAGGGACAGGGTCGACCGCTTCGTGCAGTATTTT. Amino acids: CSARDRVDRFVQYF.

The gene calls are TRBV24-1 and TRBJ2-5; D is uncertain. This CDR3 comprises 13 residues. Germline V gives CDR1 KGHDR, CDR2 SFDVKD. V was cut by 1 base and J by 4 bases, with 6 bases left in between. For the CDR3, the DNA is TGTGCCACCAGTGATTTTACGGGAGAGACCCAGTACTTC. This translates into CATSDFTGETQYF.

The chain is built from TRBV10-3 and TRBJ1-5, with TRBD1 as a possible D gene (6 bases). The CDR3 covers 16 residues. Per the germline V gene, CDR1 is ENHRY and CDR2 is SYGVKD. Trimming shortened V by 7 bases and J by 2 bases, and 18 bases separated the two germline ends. Here the CDR3 reads CAIKEGQGPGNQPQHF. The CDR3 nucleotides are TGTGCCATCAAAGAAGGGCAGGGGCCAGGCAATCAGCCCCAGCATTTT.

This clonotype was seen only a few times. The chain is built from TRBV4-1 and TRBJ2-1, with D unresolved. The CDR3 extends over 12 amino acids. V was shortened by 4 bases and J by 9 bases, with 10 bases between the two germline ends. Germline-derived CDR1 and CDR2 are MGHRA and YSYEKL. The CDR3 is CASSPSGREQFF. For the CDR3, the DNA is TGCGCCAGCAGCCCCTCGGGTCGTGAGCAGTTCTTC.

This clonotype was found a few times. This chain links TRBV5-1 with TRBJ1-1; D perhaps matches TRBD1 (5 bases). The CDR3 has 15 amino acids. V dropped 4 bases and J dropped 1 base, with 14 bases sitting between them. Per germline, CDR1 SGHRS and CDR2 YFSETQ. The CDR3 sequence: CASSLTVPGNTEAFF. For the CDR3, the DNA is TGCGCCAGCAGCCTGACAGTCCCTGGGAACACTGAAGCTTTCTTT.

On this clonotype: Because it lacks the conserved phenylalanine or tryptophan at the end, this CDR3 is likely a read error. The chain combines TRBV6-5 with TRBJ2-3, with no clear D. Germline V lookup: CDR1 MNHEY, CDR2 SVGAGI. The CDR3 loop spans 12 amino acids. The V end lost 6 bases, the J end lost 1 base, and 5 bases lay between the germline ends. Here the CDR3 DNA reads TGTGCCAGCAGCATGGGCACAGATACGCAGTATTCT. This sequence encodes CASSMGTDTQYS.

This chain joins TRBV20-1 and TRBJ2-1, with a possible D match to TRBD1 (6 bases). The length of the CDR3 is 13 residues. CDR1 DFQATT and CDR2 SNEGSKA come from the germline V gene (reference sequence). V lost 5 bases to trimming and J lost 5 bases, with 13 bases between them. CDR3 DNA sequence: TGCAGTGCTCCGGGGACATACGACAATGAGCAGTTCTTC. Amino acid sequence: CSAPGTYDNEQFF.

The rearrangement uses TRBV6-6 and TRBJ1-1; 7 nucleotides align to TRBD1. Germline assignment: CDR1 MNHNY and CDR2 SVGAGI (reference sequence). V was clipped by 2 bases and J by 10 bases; unmatched bases: 7. The CDR3 loop spans 13 amino acids. Written as DNA, the CDR3 is TGTGCCAGCAGTTACGGATCTCAGGGGGGAGCTTTCTTT. Encoded protein: CASSYGSQGGAFF.

The rearrangement uses TRBV11-3 and TRBJ1-6; possibly TRBD1 for D (5 bases). Looked up from germline, CDR1 is SGHNT and CDR2 is YENEEA. The CDR3 has 14 amino acids. V shed 2 bases and J shed 8 bases, with 10 bases lying between them. The CDR3 spells CASSLPEGYSPLHF. DNA of the CDR3: TGTGCCAGCAGCTTACCTGAGGGGTATTCACCCCTCCACTTT.

Within the sample, this clonotype is medium-sized. Here the CDR3 DNA reads TGTGCCAGCAGTTACTCCGGACTCATGAACACTGAAGCTTTCTTT. It encodes CASSYSGLMNTEAFF. This chain uses TRBV6-5 with TRBJ1-1; D remains ambiguous. CDR1 and CDR2 from the germline V gene are MNHEY and SVGAGI. V was pared by 0 bases and J by 0 bases, with 8 bases between. The CDR3 totals 15 residues.

The chain joins TRBV5-6 to TRBJ2-7, with 10 bases that match TRBD1. Germline CDR1 SGHDT, CDR2 YYEEEE. V dropped 4 bases and J dropped 3; count of bases not matched to a gene: 7. The CDR3 is 15 amino acids. CDR3 protein: CASSTRDRGGYEQYF. As DNA, the CDR3 is TGTGCCAGCAGCACCCGGGACAGGGGTGGCTACGAGCAGTACTTC.

On this clonotype: A much larger clone lies a single base off, so this may be a read error. The conserved final phenylalanine or tryptophan is absent from the CDR3, which likely points to a read error. V is TRBV7-6 and J is TRBJ2-5, with 8 nucleotides matching TRBD1. Germline-derived CDR1 and CDR2 are SGHVS and FNYEAQ. V was clipped by 5 bases and J by 5 bases; unmatched bases: 7. The CDR3 is 14 amino acids. The CDR3 is CASSNYRGAETQYY. The CDR3 region has the DNA TGTGCCAGCAGCAACTACAGGGGGGCGGAGACCCAGTACTAC.

This clonotype was observed a few times. The chain carries TRBV11-1 and TRBJ2-5; the match to TRBD1 covers 8 bases. Germline loops: CDR1 SGHAT, CDR2 FQDESV (reference sequence). V shed 4 bases and J 3 bases; nucleotides not matched to a gene: 4. The CDR3 covers 14 residues. The CDR3 reads CASSSTGVEETQYF. The CDR3 nucleotides are TGTGCCAGCAGCTCGACAGGGGTGGAAGAGACCCAGTACTTC.

This clonotype was seen a handful of times. This chain connects TRBV5-1 to TRBJ2-1; D call uncertain. The germline V gene encodes CDR1 SGHRS and CDR2 YFSETQ. The CDR3 covers 15 residues. Trimming removed 0 bases from V and 0 bases from J, with 7 bases in between. CDR3 region: CASSLGESSYNEQFF. CDR3 coding DNA: TGCGCCAGCAGCTTGGGCGAGAGCTCCTACAATGAGCAGTTCTTC.

This clonotype has only one observation. V usage is TRBV4-1 and J usage is TRBJ2-1; 11 bases line up with TRBD2. The CDR3 is made up of 17 amino acids. CDR1 and CDR2 from the germline V gene are MGHRA and YSYEKL. V trimming: 3 bases; J trimming: 4 bases; junction bases outside the gene matches: 8. CDR3 bases: TGCGCCAGCAGCCACCAACTAGCGGGGGCTATATACAATGAGCAGTTCTTC. Its translation: CASSHQLAGAIYNEQFF.

Sample share makes this clonotype medium-sized. The V gene is TRBV6-5, the J gene TRBJ1-5, with D tentatively TRBD1 (6 bases). This CDR3 has 14 amino acids. Trimming shortened V by 6 bases and J by 6 bases, and 15 bases separated the two germline ends. Per the germline V gene, CDR1 is MNHEY and CDR2 is SVGAGI. In DNA, the CDR3 is TGTGCCAGCAGACCAACAGGGCACGGTCAGCCCCAGCATTTT. This gives the protein CASRPTGHGQPQHF.